A selection of T cell receptor beta chains follows, all from one sample in a study of CD8 T cells in Susac syndrome. TCRdb reprocessed the immunoSEQ multiplex PCR reads with MiXCR, giving one entry per CDR3 protein. The repertoire holds over 150,000 distinct CDR3 sequences, with 93% as singletons. Sequenced material: CD4+ T cells from PBMCs. These receptors were collected from a human donor with multiple sclerosis. Both conserved end residues are part of each CDR3. A D gene is named only where the DNA matches it firmly. A clone size is listed for some rows: how often the clone was seen (once, few, many), or a class if it is expanded.

abundance	v_gene	d_gene	j_gene	CDR3aa	CDR3nt
-	TRBV12-3/TRBV12-4	-	TRBJ2-3	CASSFFAGGLSGDTQYF	TGTGCCAGCAGTTTTTTTGCCGGGGGGCTTTCGGGAGATACGCAGTATTTT
-	TRBV10-3	-	TRBJ2-1	CATTGQSNEQFF	TGTGCCACCACCGGACAGTCCAATGAGCAGTTCTTC
-	TRBV29-1	-	TRBJ2-7	CSVEDAVSYEQYF	TGCAGCGTTGAAGACGCGGTGAGCTACGAGCAGTACTTC
-	TRBV5-1	TRBD1	TRBJ1-1	CASSLAPGGNTEAFF	TGCGCCAGCAGCTTGGCCCCAGGGGGGAACACTGAAGCTTTCTTT
once	TRBV6-5	-	TRBJ1-6	CASSYVENSPLHF	TGTGCCAGCAGTTACGTGGAGAATTCACCCCTCCACTTT
-	TRBV28	-	TRBJ2-3	CASSPRISSMGLEDTQYF	TGTGCCAGCAGCCCGCGGATTTCTAGTATGGGGTTAGAGGATACGCAGTATTTT
-	TRBV4-1	TRBD1	TRBJ2-2	CASSQETQGANTGELFF	TGCGCCAGCAGCCAAGAGACACAGGGGGCGAACACCGGGGAGCTGTTTTTT
once	TRBV2	TRBD2	TRBJ2-1	CASSEGSGGNEQFF	TGTGCCAGCAGTGAGGGTAGCGGGGGGAATGAGCAGTTCTTC
-	TRBV6-1	TRBD1	TRBJ1-3	CASSRDRGQSGNTIYF	TGTGCCAGCAGTCGGGACAGGGGACAGTCTGGAAACACCATATATTTT
-	TRBV29-1	TRBD1	TRBJ1-1	CSVAKTGGWDTEAFF	TGCAGCGTGGCGAAAACAGGGGGCTGGGACACTGAAGCTTTCTTT
-	TRBV6-5	-	TRBJ2-7	CASSLRYPGSEQYF	TGTGCCAGCAGCCTAAGGTACCCGGGGAGCGAGCAGTACTTC
-	TRBV4-3	TRBD2	TRBJ2-5	CASSPRLPGTSGQETQYF	TGCGCCAGCAGCCCACGACTCCCCGGGACTAGCGGGCAAGAGACCCAGTACTTC
-	TRBV4-1	-	TRBJ1-5	CASSQEFSLVWPQHF	TGCGCCAGCAGCCAAGAGTTTAGTTTGGTATGGCCCCAGCATTTT
-	TRBV20-1	-	TRBJ2-5	CSADTGNQETQYF	TGCAGTGCCGATACAGGAAACCAAGAGACCCAGTACTTC
-	TRBV5-1	TRBD1	TRBJ2-7	CASSPDRAVDEQYF	TGCGCCAGCAGCCCGGACAGGGCTGTCGACGAGCAGTACTTC
-	TRBV7-7	-	TRBJ2-1	CASSLDRGSEQFF	TGTGCCAGCAGCTTAGATAGGGGTTCGGAGCAGTTCTTC
-	TRBV5-1	TRBD1	TRBJ2-5	CASSLVPGGQETQYF	TGCGCCAGCAGCTTGGTACCAGGGGGACAAGAGACCCAGTACTTC
-	TRBV5-6	-	TRBJ2-5	CASNRLGGLGETQYF	TGTGCCAGCAACCGCCTTGGGGGGCTGGGGGAGACCCAGTACTTC
-	TRBV20-1	-	TRBJ2-5	CSAPGPLGETQYF	TGCAGTGCCCCAGGACCGCTGGGGGAGACCCAGTACTTC
-	TRBV12-3/TRBV12-4	-	TRBJ1-2	CASSSSPYGYTF	TGTGCCAGCAGTTCCAGCCCGTATGGCTACACCTTC
-	TRBV5-4	-	TRBJ1-6	CASSLEAGYNSPLHF	TGTGCCAGCAGCCTGGAAGCGGGTTATAATTCACCCCTCCACTTT
-	TRBV27	TRBD2	TRBJ2-4	CASSSHLAGMQNIQYF	TGTGCCAGCAGTTCCCATCTAGCGGGTATGCAAAACATTCAGTACTTC
-	TRBV18	-	TRBJ1-2	CASSPPKGGGYTF	TGTGCCAGCTCACCACCGAAGGGAGGAGGCTACACCTTC
-	TRBV6-2/TRBV6-3	-	TRBJ1-1	CASSYRSNTEAFF	TGTGCCAGCAGTTATAGGTCCAACACTGAAGCTTTCTTT
-	TRBV9	-	TRBJ2-4	CASSDGGSAKNIQYF	TGTGCCAGCAGCGATGGAGGGTCAGCCAAAAACATTCAGTACTTC
-	TRBV24-1	-	TRBJ2-1	CATSDLGASNDEQFF	TGTGCCACCAGTGATTTAGGGGCCAGCAACGATGAGCAGTTCTTC
-	TRBV6-5	TRBD1	TRBJ2-7	CASQGAGEQYF	TGTGCCTCCCAGGGGGCAGGCGAGCAGTACTTC
-	TRBV5-1	-	TRBJ2-2	CASSQGNTGELFF	TGCGCCAGCAGCCAAGGGAACACCGGGGAGCTGTTTTTT
-	TRBV6-1	-	TRBJ1-5	CASSERTALNQPQHF	TGTGCCAGCAGTGAACGGACAGCCCTAAACCAGCCCCAGCATTTT
-	TRBV7-3	-	TRBJ2-1	CASSPGPNNEQFF	TGTGCCAGCAGCCCCGGACCTAACAATGAGCAGTTCTTC
once	TRBV7-2	TRBD1	TRBJ1-6	CASARSTGKPLHF	TGTGCCAGCGCACGATCGACAGGGAAACCCCTCCACTTT
-	TRBV5-4	-	TRBJ1-2	CASSLAFKGTYGYTF	TGTGCCAGCAGCTTAGCTTTTAAGGGGACCTATGGCTACACCTTC
-	TRBV20-1	-	TRBJ1-3	CSARDPRLSSGNTIYF	TGCAGTGCTAGAGATCCCAGACTGAGCTCTGGAAACACCATATATTTT
-	TRBV9	-	TRBJ1-2	CASSPMPANYGYTF	TGTGCCAGCAGCCCCATGCCGGCGAACTATGGCTACACCTTC
-	TRBV18	TRBD1	TRBJ1-1	CASSPPRTGVMNTEAFF	TGTGCCAGCTCACCACCGAGGACAGGGGTCATGAACACTGAAGCTTTCTTT